This entry is about one TCR beta chain. Its antigen is not identified. 60 Vbeta and 13 Jbeta primers were used in PCR. Here immunoSEQ multiplex PCR was the method, and the copy in TCRdb shows in-frame clones only, minus some. The profile shows nearly 200,000 clones, 79% of them singletons. V lost 3 bases, J lost 3 bases, and 12 bases lay in between. The CDR3 spans 14 residues. The germline gives CDR1 MNHNS, CDR2 SASEGT. This sample is drawn from a study of cytomegalovirus exposure and HLA in healthy donors. Study-level results: Serostatus for CMV was the only available immune exposure information. A missense DCLRE1C variant was associated with V- and J-gene trimming of TCR beta chains in a later analysis, and an independent cohort replicated the association.

The rearrangement uses TRBV6-1 and TRBJ2-7; possibly TRBD1 for D (6 bases). The TCR originated in a male donor in good health and CMV-seropositive. The sequenced sample consisted of PBMCs. The CDR3 sequence is CASSDSYRVYEQYF. The CDR3 region has the DNA TGTGCCAGCAGTGATAGTTACAGGGTCTACGAGCAGTACTTC.